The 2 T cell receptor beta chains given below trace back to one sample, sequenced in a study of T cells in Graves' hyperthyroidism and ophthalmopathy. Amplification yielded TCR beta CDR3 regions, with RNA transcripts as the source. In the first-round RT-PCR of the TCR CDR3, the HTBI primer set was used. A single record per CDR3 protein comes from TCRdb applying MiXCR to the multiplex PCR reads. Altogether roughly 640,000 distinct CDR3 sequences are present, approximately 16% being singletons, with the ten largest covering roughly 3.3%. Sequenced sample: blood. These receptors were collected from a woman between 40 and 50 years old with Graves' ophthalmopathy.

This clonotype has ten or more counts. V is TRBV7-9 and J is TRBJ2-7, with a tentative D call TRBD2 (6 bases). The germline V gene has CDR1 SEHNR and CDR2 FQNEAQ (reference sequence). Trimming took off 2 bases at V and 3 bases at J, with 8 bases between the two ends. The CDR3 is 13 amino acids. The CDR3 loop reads CASSLLAFYEQYF. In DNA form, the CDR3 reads TGTGCCAGCAGCTTACTAGCGTTCTACGAGCAGTACTTC.

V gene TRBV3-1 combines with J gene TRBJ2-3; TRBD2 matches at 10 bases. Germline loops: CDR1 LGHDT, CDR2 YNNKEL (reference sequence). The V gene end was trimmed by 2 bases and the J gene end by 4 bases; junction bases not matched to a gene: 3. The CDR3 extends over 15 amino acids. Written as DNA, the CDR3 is TGTGCCAGCAGCCAACTAGCGGGAGAACCAGATACGCAGTATTTT. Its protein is CASSQLAGEPDTQYF.